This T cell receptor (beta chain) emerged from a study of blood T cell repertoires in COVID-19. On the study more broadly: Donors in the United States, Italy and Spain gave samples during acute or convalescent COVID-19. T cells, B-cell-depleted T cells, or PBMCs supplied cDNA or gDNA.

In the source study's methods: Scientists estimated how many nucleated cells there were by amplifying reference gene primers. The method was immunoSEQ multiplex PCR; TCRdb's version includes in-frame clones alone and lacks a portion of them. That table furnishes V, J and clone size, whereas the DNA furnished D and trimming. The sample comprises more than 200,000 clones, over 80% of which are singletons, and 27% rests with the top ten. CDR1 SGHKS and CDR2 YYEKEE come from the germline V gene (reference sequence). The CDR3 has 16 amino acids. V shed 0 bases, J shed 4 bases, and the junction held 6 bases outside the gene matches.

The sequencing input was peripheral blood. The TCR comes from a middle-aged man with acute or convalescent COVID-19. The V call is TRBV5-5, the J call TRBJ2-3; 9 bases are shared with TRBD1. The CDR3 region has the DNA TGTGCCAGCAGCTTGGGGACAGGGGTCGTCGCAGATACGCAGTATTTT. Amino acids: CASSLGTGVVADTQYF.